The rows below give T cell receptor beta chains drawn from one sample of a study of blood T cell repertoires in COVID-19. Sequenced by immunoSEQ multiplex PCR; TCRdb stores in-frame clones only, minus some. The repertoire holds a few hundred thousand clones, with around 85% as singletons. The source material was PBMCs or T cells enriched from blood (not recorded which). The receptors derive from a woman aged 50 to 60 who had recovered from COVID-19. Each CDR3 is given with its conserved first and last residue. A D gene is named only where the DNA matches it firmly. Not all rows give a size; the values are once, few, many and, for expanded clones, a class.

clone size	D gene	V gene	J gene	CDR3 DNA	CDR3 protein
.	.	TRBV21-1	TRBJ2-3	TGTGCCAGCAGCGGGCGCCGGGACAGGAATACGCAGTATTTT	CASSGRRDRNTQYF
.	.	TRBV30	TRBJ1-1	TGTGCCTGGAGGACCCGGGTTTCCGCGGGGACTGAAGCTTTCTTT	CAWRTRVSAGTEAFF
.	.	TRBV10-1	TRBJ2-7	TGCGCCAGCAGTGGTCACCCAGCCTACGAGCAGTACTTC	CASSGHPAYEQYF
.	.	TRBV30	TRBJ2-5	TGTGCCTGGGAGCAGGGGCCCCAAGAGACCCAGTACTTC	CAWEQGPQETQYF
.	.	TRBV27	TRBJ1-1	TGTGCCAGCAGGAAGCCGGGACACGAGAACACTGAAGCTTTCTTT	CASRKPGHENTEAFF
.	.	TRBV7-2	TRBJ1-6	TGTGCCAGCAGCCTAAGACAGCGTAGCTCCTATAATTCACCCCTCCACTTT	CASSLRQRSSYNSPLHF
.	.	TRBV7-9	TRBJ2-2	TGTGCCAACTCCTTAAAGACAGAGAACACCGGGGAGCTGTTTTTT	CANSLKTENTGELFF
.	TRBD2	TRBV3-1/TRBV3-2	TRBJ2-1	TGTGCCAGCAGCCTCGCACCTGGTAGCGGGAGGGCCAATGAGCAGTTCTTC	CASSLAPGSGRANEQFF
few	.	TRBV7-8	TRBJ1-2	TGTGCCAGCAGCATACTACCTCAGAGTAACTATGGCTACACCTTC	CASSILPQSNYGYTF
.	.	TRBV4-3	TRBJ2-5	TGCGCCAGCAGCCAAGATAGCTTGATAGTGGAGACCCAGTACTTC	CASSQDSLIVETQYF
.	TRBD1	TRBV28	TRBJ1-6	TGTGCCAGCAGTTTATATCGGGCTGGGACCTACAGGGGGCCTAATTCACCCCTCCACTTT	CASSLYRAGTYRGPNSPLHF
.	.	TRBV18	TRBJ1-5	TGTGCCAGCTCACCACAGCTTAGCAATCAGCCCCAGCATTTT	CASSPQLSNQPQHF
.	TRBD2	TRBV19	TRBJ2-3	TGTGCCAGTAGACCGGGACTAGGGGCACGGGATACGCAGTATTTT	CASRPGLGARDTQYF
.	TRBD1	TRBV9	TRBJ1-1	TGTGCCAGCAGCGTAGACGGGTTCCGGGACAGGGGGAACACTGAAGCTTTCTTT	CASSVDGFRDRGNTEAFF
.	TRBD1	TRBV19	TRBJ1-5	TGTGCCAGTAGTATGGACAGGGGGCATCAGCCCCAGCATTTT	CASSMDRGHQPQHF
.	TRBD2	TRBV11-3	TRBJ2-1	TGTGCCAGCAGCTTAGATCGCGGCGGGGGGGCCGTGAATGAGCAGTTCTTC	CASSLDRGGGAVNEQFF
.	.	TRBV10-1	TRBJ2-7	TGCGCCAGCAGCCGAGGGACTGGCTCCTACGAGCAGTACTTC	CASSRGTGSYEQYF
.	TRBD1	TRBV10-1	TRBJ1-2	TGCGCCAGCGGGGACAGCTATGGCTACACCTTC	CASGDSYGYTF
once	TRBD2	TRBV28	TRBJ2-5	TGTGCCAGCAGTCCTCGACTAGCGAGATCCAAAGAGACCCAGTACTTC	CASSPRLARSKETQYF
.	.	TRBV9	TRBJ2-7	TGTGCCAGCAGCGCCACTAGAGGAGGTTACGAGCAGTACTTC	CASSATRGGYEQYF
.	.	TRBV5-1	TRBJ2-2	TGCGCCAGCAGCCCGGTTGGTGGCGGGGAGCTGTTTTTT	CASSPVGGGELFF
.	.	TRBV2	TRBJ2-2	TGTGCCAGCAGCGCAGAGGGGGTAAACACCGGGGAGCTGTTTTTT	CASSAEGVNTGELFF
.	TRBD2	TRBV4-1	TRBJ2-1	TGCGCCAGCAGCCAAGATTCCGGGACTAGCGGGGGGAACTACAATGAGCAGTTCTTC	CASSQDSGTSGGNYNEQFF
.	TRBD2	TRBV5-6	TRBJ2-3	TGTGCCAGCAGACTTGCCGGGACTAGCGGGACTACTAGCACAGATACGCAGTATTTT	CASRLAGTSGTTSTDTQYF
.	.	TRBV9	TRBJ2-2	TGTGCCAGCAGCCCCGGCGGGGCCTCCGGGGAGCTGTTTTTT	CASSPGGASGELFF
.	TRBD1	TRBV28	TRBJ2-2	TGTGCCAGCAGTAAACGCAGGGGGCTCACCGGGGAGCTGTTTTTT	CASSKRRGLTGELFF
.	.	TRBV9	TRBJ1-2	TGTGCCAGCAGCCCCACGGGGGTGTATGGCTACACCTTC	CASSPTGVYGYTF
.	.	TRBV7-8	TRBJ1-6	TGTGCCAGCAGCCGAGAGAGGGGCGGACTAAATTCACCCCTCCACTTT	CASSRERGGLNSPLHF
.	TRBD2	TRBV7-9	TRBJ2-1	TGTGCCAGCATCCGAAGCGGGGCCCGGGGTGAGCAGTTCTTC	CASIRSGARGEQFF
.	.	TRBV18	TRBJ1-1	TGTGCCAGCTCAAGTTCGCAGGGTCAGAACACTGAAGCTTTCTTT	CASSSSQGQNTEAFF
.	TRBD1	TRBV18	TRBJ1-1	TGTGCCAGCTCACCACGACAGGGGAGAACTGAAGCTTTCTTT	CASSPRQGRTEAFF
.	.	TRBV29-1	TRBJ1-1	TGCAGCGTTGATGAGGAATGGACTGAAGCTTTCTTT	CSVDEEWTEAFF
.	.	TRBV18	TRBJ1-6	TGTGCCAGCTCATCGAGCTCCTATAATTCACCCCTCCACTTT	CASSSSSYNSPLHF
.	.	TRBV6-2/TRBV6-3	TRBJ1-1	TGTGCCAGCAGTTACGGGGCAGGGAAGAACACTGAAGCTTTCTTT	CASSYGAGKNTEAFF
.	TRBD1	TRBV29-1	TRBJ1-5	TGCAGCGCCCTGACAGGGGGCAATCAGCCCCAGCATTTT	CSALTGGNQPQHF
.	.	TRBV15	TRBJ2-5	TGTGCCACCAGCAAACCATCCCAGGGTCCAGAGACCCAGTACTTC	CATSKPSQGPETQYF
few	TRBD1	TRBV5-1	TRBJ2-6	TGCGCCAGCAGCTTGGGGGCGGGACAGGGAGCAGCTGGGGCCAACGTCCTGACTTTC	CASSLGAGQGAAGANVLTF
.	.	TRBV18	TRBJ2-7	TGTGCCAGCTCAGCCGGGACTTCATTGAACTACGAGCAGTACTTC	CASSAGTSLNYEQYF
.	.	TRBV12-3/TRBV12-4	TRBJ1-5	TGTGCCAGCAGACCAGGGAGCAATCAGCCCCAGCATTTT	CASRPGSNQPQHF
.	TRBD1	TRBV19	TRBJ1-5	TGTGCCAGTAGTATAGGACAGGGGAATAGGCCCCAGCATTTT	CASSIGQGNRPQHF
.	.	TRBV24-1	TRBJ1-2	TGTGCCACCAGTATGCCAGGAGGATATGGCTACACCTTC	CATSMPGGYGYTF
.	TRBD1	TRBV7-2	TRBJ1-2	TGTGCCAGCAGCTTCAGACAGGGGTCGAGGGGCTACACCTTC	CASSFRQGSRGYTF